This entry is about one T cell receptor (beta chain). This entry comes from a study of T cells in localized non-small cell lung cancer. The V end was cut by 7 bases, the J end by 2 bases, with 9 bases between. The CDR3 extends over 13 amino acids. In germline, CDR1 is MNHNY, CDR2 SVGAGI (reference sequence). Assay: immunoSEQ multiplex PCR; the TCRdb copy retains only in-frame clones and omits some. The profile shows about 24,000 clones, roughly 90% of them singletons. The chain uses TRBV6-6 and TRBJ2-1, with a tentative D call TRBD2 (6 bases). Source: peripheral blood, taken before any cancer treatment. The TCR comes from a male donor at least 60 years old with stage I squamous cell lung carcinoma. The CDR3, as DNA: TGTGCCAGCACGCCGGGAGCCTACAATGAGCAGTTCTTC. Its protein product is CASTPGAYNEQFF.